One sample yielded the 12 T cell receptor beta chains listed below, sequenced in a study of shared clonotypes between healthy human individuals. Measured with immunoSEQ multiplex PCR; TCRdb has only the in-frame clones, and not every one. The repertoire holds 1.5 million to 1.9 million clones, 98% seen once, with about 0.4% in the top ten. Sequencing was carried out using naive CD4+ T cells sorted from blood. Subset of the sample: CD45RA+ positively selected. The receptors were sampled from a man aged 25 to 45 in good health.

Details on this clone: Other DNA sequences within the sample encode an identical CDR3. The chain has TRBV27 and TRBJ1-1, with D hard to call. V gave up 6 bases and J gave up 5 bases, with 13 bases separating them. Germline CDR1 MNHEY, CDR2 SMNVEV (reference sequence). The CDR3 length is 13 residues. The CDR3 DNA is TGTGCCAGCAGCTTCCGGGGTGGGACTGAAGCTTTCTTT. It translates to CASSFRGGTEAFF.

The V and J genes are TRBV5-1 and TRBJ1-1, with 8 nucleotides matching TRBD1. V was clipped by 3 bases and J by 3 bases; unmatched bases: 7. The germline V gene has CDR1 SGHRS and CDR2 YFSETQ. The CDR3 covers 15 residues. The CDR3 region is CASSSDGQGDTEAFF. The CDR3 nucleotides read TGCGCCAGCAGCTCCGATGGACAGGGAGACACTGAAGCTTTCTTT.

The chain joins TRBV27 to TRBJ2-3; perhaps TRBD1 as D (5 bases). V was shortened by 6 bases and J by 0 bases, with 19 bases between the two germline ends. The CDR3 loop spans 17 amino acids. Germline-derived CDR1 and CDR2 are MNHEY and SMNVEV (reference sequence). CDR3 in DNA: TGTGCCAGCAGAACAGACAGTCCTGTGGGTAGCACAGATACGCAGTATTTT. This sequence encodes CASRTDSPVGSTDTQYF.

The chain couples TRBV7-8 to TRBJ1-5, with D perhaps TRBD1 (5 bases). The V end was cut by 1 base, the J end by 3 bases, with 7 bases between. The length of the CDR3 is 14 residues. From germline, CDR1 is SGHVS and CDR2 FQNEAQ. CDR3 in amino acids: CASSLGQTNQPQHF. The CDR3 nucleotides read TGTGCCAGCAGCTTAGGACAGACCAATCAGCCCCAGCATTTT. The complete variable domain, with remaining parts taken from reference TRBV7-8 and TRBJ1-5, reads GAGVSQSPRYKVAKRGQDVALRCDPISGHVSLFWYQQALGQGPEFLTYFQNEAQLDKSGLPSDRFFAERPEGSVSTLKIQRTQQEDSAVYLCASSLGQTNQPQHFGDGTRLSIL.

The chain employs TRBV10-3 and TRBJ2-2; D remains ambiguous. Trimming took 9 bases from V and 1 from J, leaving 6 bases between them. The CDR3 contains 12 residues. Germline V gene lookup returns CDR1 ENHRY and CDR2 SYGVKD. The DNA for the CDR3 is TGTGCCATAGGACGGAACACCGGGGAGCTGTTTTTT. Translating it yields CAIGRNTGELFF.

CDR3 nucleotide sequence: TGTGCCAGTAGAATTACCTTAGCGGGAGGTGACGAGCAGTACTTC. Its translation is CASRITLAGGDEQYF. The chain is built from TRBV19 and TRBJ2-7; TRBD2 matches 10 bases. CDR1 and CDR2 (germline): LNHDA, SQIVND (reference sequence). Germline trimming cut 6 bases from V and 5 bases from J; bases unmatched to any gene: 10. There are 15 residues in the CDR3.

The rearrangement joins TRBV4-3 to TRBJ2-7; TRBD1 agrees at 9 bases. CDR1 and CDR2 (germline): LGHNA, YSLEER. V shed 4 bases, J shed 3 bases, and the junction held 7 bases outside the gene matches. The CDR3 sequence is 15 residues long. DNA of the CDR3: TGCGCCAGCAGCCTTGGAGGGACAGGGTTCTACGAGCAGTACTTC. It is translated as CASSLGGTGFYEQYF.

This chain links TRBV5-1 with TRBJ2-7; D possibly corresponds to TRBD2 (6 bases). The CDR3 is 16 amino acids. V was pared by 2 bases and J by 6 bases, with 21 bases between. CDR1 SGHRS and CDR2 YFSETQ come from the germline V gene. CDR3 bases: TGCGCCAGCAGCTTCCGGGGCCGAGGAGGGAATGGCGAGCAGTACTTC. Translating it yields CASSFRGRGGNGEQYF. Supplemented by reference TRBV5-1 and TRBJ2-7, the full variable domain reads KAGVTQTPRYLIKTRGQQVTLSCSPISGHRSVSWYQQTPGQGLQFLFEYFSETQRNKGNFPGRFSGRQFSNSRSEMNVSTLELGDSALYLCASSFRGRGGNGEQYFGPGTRLTVT.

V is TRBV27 and J is TRBJ2-3; D unclear. The length of the CDR3 is 15 residues. Germline V lookup: CDR1 MNHEY, CDR2 SMNVEV (reference sequence). Trimming removed 0 bases at V and 1 base at J, with 8 bases between. CDR3 sequence (DNA): TGTGCCAGCAGTTTATCGACCCCACGCACAGATACGCAGTATTTT. Its translation: CASSLSTPRTDTQYF.

The table lists this clone with a count of one. The J gene is TRBJ2-3, the V gene TRBV2; perhaps TRBD2 as D (5 bases). Trimming stripped 8 bases from V and 1 base from J, with 22 bases between. This CDR3 is 17 amino acids long. Per germline, CDR1 SNHLY and CDR2 FYNNEI. The CDR3 loop is CASFPVGAGTGTDTQYF. The CDR3 DNA sequence: TGTGCCAGCTTTCCCGTGGGAGCCGGAACTGGCACAGATACGCAGTATTTT.

The rearrangement links TRBV6-5 to TRBJ2-3; perhaps TRBD2 as D (6 bases). Trimming left V 3 bases short and J 3 bases short, with 16 bases between. The CDR3 length is 16 residues. Germline loops: CDR1 MNHEY, CDR2 SVGAGI. CDR3 in DNA: TGTGCCAGCAGTTATGGGGGTCGTGGGACTACAGATACGCAGTATTTT. Translated: CASSYGGRGTTDTQYF.

The sample holds one count of this clone. The rearrangement joins TRBV19 to TRBJ2-2, with D hard to call. The CDR3 is made up of 15 amino acids. The germline V and J ends were trimmed by 5 bases and 2 bases, with 12 bases remaining between them. Germline lookup yields CDR1 LNHDA and CDR2 SQIVND (reference sequence). In DNA, the CDR3 is TGTGCCAGTAGTGTGTTGGCCAGAAACACCGGGGAGCTGTTTTTT. Its translation is CASSVLARNTGELFF. The complete variable domain, with remaining parts taken from reference TRBV19 and TRBJ2-2, reads DGGITQSPKYLFRKEGQNVTLSCEQNLNHDAMYWYRQDPGQGLRLIYYSQIVNDFQKGDIAEGYSVSREKKESFPLTVTSAQKNPTAFYLCASSVLARNTGELFFGEGSRLTVL.